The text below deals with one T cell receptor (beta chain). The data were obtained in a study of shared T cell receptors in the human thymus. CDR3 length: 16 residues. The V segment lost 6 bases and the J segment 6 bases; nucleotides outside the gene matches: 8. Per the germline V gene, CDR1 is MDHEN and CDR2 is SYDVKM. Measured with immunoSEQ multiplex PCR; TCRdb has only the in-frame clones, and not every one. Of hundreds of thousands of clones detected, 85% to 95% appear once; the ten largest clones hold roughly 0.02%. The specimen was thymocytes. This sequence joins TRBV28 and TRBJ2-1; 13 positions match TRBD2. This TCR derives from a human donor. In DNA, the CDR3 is TGTGCCAGCAGCCCTCGGGGACTAGCGGGAAGCAATGAGCAGTTCTTC. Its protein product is CASSPRGLAGSNEQFF.